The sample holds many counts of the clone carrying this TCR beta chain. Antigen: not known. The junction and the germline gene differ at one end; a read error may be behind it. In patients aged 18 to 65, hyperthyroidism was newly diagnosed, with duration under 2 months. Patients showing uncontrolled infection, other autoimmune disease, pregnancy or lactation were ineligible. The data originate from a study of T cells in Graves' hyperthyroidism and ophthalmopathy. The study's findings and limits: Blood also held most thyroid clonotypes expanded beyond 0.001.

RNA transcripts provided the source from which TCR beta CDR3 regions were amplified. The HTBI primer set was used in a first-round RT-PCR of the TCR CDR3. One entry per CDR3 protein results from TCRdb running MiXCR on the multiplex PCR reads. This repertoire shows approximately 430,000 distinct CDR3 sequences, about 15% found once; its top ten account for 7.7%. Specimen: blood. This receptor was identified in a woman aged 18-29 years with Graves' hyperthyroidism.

CDR3 amino acids: CSARDRAEEFF. The DNA for the CDR3 is TGCAGTGCTAGAGATCGGGCTGAGGAGTTCTTC. The gene calls are TRBV20-1 and TRBJ2-1; D call uncertain. Germline V CDR1 and CDR2: DFQATT, SNEGSKA (reference sequence). This CDR3 has 11 residues.